This T cell receptor beta chain was captured in a study of T-cell reconstitution after alpha-beta-depleted transplantation in children. This sample's TCRbeta library carried unique molecular identifier barcodes. TCRdb independently ran MiXCR on the PCR reads; one entry per CDR3 protein. Of a few hundred thousand distinct CDR3 sequences listed, 10% to 15% are singletons. Trimming removed 4 bases at V and 1 base at J, with 7 bases between. Germline V lookup: CDR1 GTSNPN, CDR2 SVGIG (reference sequence). This CDR3 contains 12 residues. This clonotype was seen more than once but under ten times. The input for sequencing was PBMCs, mostly from graft donor cells, taken 360 days after TCRalphabeta/CD19-depleted stem cell transplant. The TCR was taken from a male patient aged 10 to 17 who had a stem cell transplant for acute myeloid leukemia, so the T cells may come from the graft donor. The chain has TRBV30 and TRBJ2-5; D call uncertain. CDR3 bases: TGTGCCTGGAATCCCGGCCAAGAGACCCAGTACTTC. Encoded protein: CAWNPGQETQYF.